Listed below are T cell receptor beta chains from one sample, sequenced in a study of cytomegalovirus exposure and HLA in healthy donors. This table comes from immunoSEQ multiplex PCR, and its TCRdb copy is limited to in-frame clones, with some not included. This table has about 170,000 clones, approximately 81% appearing once. The sample comprised PBMCs. These receptors originate from a woman aged 45-65 years in good health and CMV-seronegative. Both conserved end residues are part of each CDR3. D genes are given only for firm matches. Some rows have no size entry. The others give once, few or many, or a class for an expanded clone.

len: 13
d_gene: .
v_gene: TRBV19
abundance: .
j_gene: TRBJ2-2
CDR3nt: TGTGCCAGTAGATTAAGTCTAACCGGGGAGCTGTTTTTT
CDR3aa: CASRLSLTGELFF

len: 16
d_gene: .
v_gene: TRBV7-9
abundance: .
j_gene: TRBJ2-1
CDR3nt: TGTGCCAGCAGCCCCCTCGGGGGCGGGAGTAGGGATGAGCAGTTCTTC
CDR3aa: CASSPLGGGSRDEQFF

len: 15
d_gene: .
v_gene: TRBV28
abundance: .
j_gene: TRBJ2-7
CDR3nt: TGTGCCAGCAGTTTACGTGGGGGCCCTAAGTACGAGCAGTACTTC
CDR3aa: CASSLRGGPKYEQYF

len: 11
d_gene: .
v_gene: TRBV20-1
abundance: once
j_gene: TRBJ2-7
CDR3nt: TGCAGTGCTCAGACCGCTAGGGAGCAGTACTTC
CDR3aa: CSAQTAREQYF

len: 17
d_gene: TRBD2
v_gene: TRBV15
abundance: .
j_gene: TRBJ2-1
CDR3nt: TGTGCCACCAGCAGAGAACTGCCGGGACTAGCCGTAAATGAGCAGTTCTTC
CDR3aa: CATSRELPGLAVNEQFF

len: 14
d_gene: TRBD1
v_gene: TRBV29-1
abundance: .
j_gene: TRBJ1-1
CDR3nt: TGCAGCGTAGGCCCGGGACAGGGGGTCACTGAAGCTTTCTTT
CDR3aa: CSVGPGQGVTEAFF

len: 14
d_gene: TRBD2
v_gene: TRBV7-2
abundance: .
j_gene: TRBJ2-3
CDR3nt: TGTGCCAGCAGCCGGGGGGGCCTCTCCGGAACGCAGTATTTT
CDR3aa: CASSRGGLSGTQYF

len: 16
d_gene: .
v_gene: TRBV4-1
abundance: .
j_gene: TRBJ2-1
CDR3nt: TGCGCCAGCAGCCAAGATGGAGCGGCCGTCTACAATGAGCAGTTCTTC
CDR3aa: CASSQDGAAVYNEQFF

len: 14
d_gene: .
v_gene: TRBV10-3
abundance: .
j_gene: TRBJ1-5
CDR3nt: TGTGCCATCAGTGACAGGGCCCCAGGGCAGCCCCAGCATTTT
CDR3aa: CAISDRAPGQPQHF

len: 17
d_gene: .
v_gene: TRBV9
abundance: .
j_gene: TRBJ2-3
CDR3nt: TGTGCCAGCAGCGTAGGACTGGACAGAGGAAGCGCAGATACGCAGTATTTT
CDR3aa: CASSVGLDRGSADTQYF

len: 13
d_gene: .
v_gene: TRBV2
abundance: .
j_gene: TRBJ1-1
CDR3nt: TGTGCCAGCCGAGGACAGCCGAACACTGAAGCTTTCTTT
CDR3aa: CASRGQPNTEAFF

len: 15
d_gene: .
v_gene: TRBV11-2
abundance: .
j_gene: TRBJ1-1
CDR3nt: TGTGCCAGCAACCGACAAACGGAAATCAGCACTGAAGCTTTCTTT
CDR3aa: CASNRQTEISTEAFF

len: 19
d_gene: .
v_gene: TRBV18
abundance: .
j_gene: TRBJ1-1
CDR3nt: TGTGCCAGCTCACCGTTAAAGAACTCGATAGACAAACTGAACACTGAAGCTTTCTTT
CDR3aa: CASSPLKNSIDKLNTEAFF

len: 17
d_gene: .
v_gene: TRBV21-1
abundance: .
j_gene: TRBJ2-1
CDR3nt: TGTGCCAGCAGCAAAGGTTGGGCCCCGAGCTCCTACAATGAGCAGTTCTTC
CDR3aa: CASSKGWAPSSYNEQFF

len: 14
d_gene: .
v_gene: TRBV5-1
abundance: .
j_gene: TRBJ1-1
CDR3nt: TGCGCCAGCAGCTTGGCGACCGGAGGGACTGAAGCTTTCTTT
CDR3aa: CASSLATGGTEAFF

len: 15
d_gene: .
v_gene: TRBV7-2
abundance: once
j_gene: TRBJ1-3
CDR3nt: TGTGCCAGCAGCTACCTACAGGGAGCTGGAAACACCATATATTTT
CDR3aa: CASSYLQGAGNTIYF

len: 15
d_gene: TRBD1
v_gene: TRBV5-8
abundance: .
j_gene: TRBJ2-1
CDR3nt: TGTGCCAGCAGCATGGACAGGGGGCCAAGGGGTGAGCAGTTCTTC
CDR3aa: CASSMDRGPRGEQFF